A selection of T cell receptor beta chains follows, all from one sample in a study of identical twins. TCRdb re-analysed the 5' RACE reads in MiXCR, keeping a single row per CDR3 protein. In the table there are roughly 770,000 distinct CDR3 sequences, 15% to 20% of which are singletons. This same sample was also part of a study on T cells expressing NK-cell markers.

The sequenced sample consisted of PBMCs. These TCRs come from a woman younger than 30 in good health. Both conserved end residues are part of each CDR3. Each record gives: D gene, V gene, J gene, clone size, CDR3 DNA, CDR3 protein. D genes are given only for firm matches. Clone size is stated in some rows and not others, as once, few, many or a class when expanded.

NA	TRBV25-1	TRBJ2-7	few	TGTGCCAGCAGTGTCCAATCCTACGAGCAGTACTTC	CASSVQSYEQYF
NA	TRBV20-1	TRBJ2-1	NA	TGCAGTGCTAGTTCGGGGAGCTCCAGCTCCTACAATGAGCAGTTCTTC	CSASSGSSSSYNEQFF
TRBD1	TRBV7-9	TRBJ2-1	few	TGTGCCAGCAGCCCGGACAGGGTCAGGCGCAATGAGCAGTTCTTC	CASSPDRVRRNEQFF
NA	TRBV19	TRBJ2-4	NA	TGTGCCAGTAGTATAGATCTGGCGGGCGTGAGCATTCAGTACTTC	CASSIDLAGVSIQYF
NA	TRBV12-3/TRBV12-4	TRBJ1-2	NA	TGTGCCAGCAAACGGAATTATGGCTACACCTTC	CASKRNYGYTF
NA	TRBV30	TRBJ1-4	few	TGTGCCTGGAGTGTGGGTTTCGGTGAAAAACTGTTTTTT	CAWSVGFGEKLFF
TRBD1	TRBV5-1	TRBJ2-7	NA	TGCGCCAGCAGCTCTGGACAGGTTACCGTCTACGAGCAGTACTTC	CASSSGQVTVYEQYF
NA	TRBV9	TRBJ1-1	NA	TGTGCCAGCAGTCCACGACCGAACACTGAAGCTTTCTTT	CASSPRPNTEAFF
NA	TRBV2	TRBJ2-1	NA	TGTGCCAGCAGTGAGGCCAGGCAGTTCTTC	CASSEARQFF
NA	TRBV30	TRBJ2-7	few	TGTGCCTGGAGCGGTGACATAGAATACGAGCAGTACTTC	CAWSGDIEYEQYF
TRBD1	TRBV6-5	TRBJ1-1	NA	TGTGCCAGCAGTTACGGACAGGGGCGTGAAGCTTTCTTT	CASSYGQGREAFF
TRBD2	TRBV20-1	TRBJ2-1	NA	TGCAGTGCAAACTCCGGGACTAGCGCGGTTGGGGAGCAGTTCTTC	CSANSGTSAVGEQFF
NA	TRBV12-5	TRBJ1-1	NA	TGTGCTAGTGGTTTGGTTCGAGACAGTGAAGCTTTCTTT	CASGLVRDSEAFF
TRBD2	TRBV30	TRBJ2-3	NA	TGTGCCTGGAGGCAAACTAGCGTTATGACAGATACGCAGTATTTT	CAWRQTSVMTDTQYF
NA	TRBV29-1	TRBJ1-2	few	TGCAGCGTTAGTAGGACAGAGTATGGCTACACCTTC	CSVSRTEYGYTF
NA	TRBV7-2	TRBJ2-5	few	TGTGCCAGCAGCCGCAGGGTCGAGGAGACCCAGTACTTC	CASSRRVEETQYF
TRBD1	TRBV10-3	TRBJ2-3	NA	TGTGCCATCAGTGGGGGACAGGGAGTCACAGATACGCAGTATTTT	CAISGGQGVTDTQYF
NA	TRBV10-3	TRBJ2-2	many	TGTGCCATCGGGGCCGCGAACACCGGGGAGCTGTTTTTT	CAIGAANTGELFF
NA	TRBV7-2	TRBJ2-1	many	TGTGCCAGCAGCTCCTGGACTACCCCCTACAATGAGCAGTTCTTC	CASSSWTTPYNEQFF
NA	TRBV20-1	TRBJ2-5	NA	TGCAGTGTCGCAGGGTCTCGAGGGGGGGCCCAGTACTTC	CSVAGSRGGAQYF
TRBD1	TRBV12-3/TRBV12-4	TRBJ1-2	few	TGTGCCAGCAGCCCGGGGACAGGGGGCCTCTATGGCTACACCTTC	CASSPGTGGLYGYTF
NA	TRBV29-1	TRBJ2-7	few	TGCAGCGTTGAATCTCGACTCGAGCAGTACTTC	CSVESRLEQYF
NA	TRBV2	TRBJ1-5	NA	TGTGCCAGCAGTGAAGCGAGCGTCCCGTGGCAGCCCCAGCATTTT	CASSEASVPWQPQHF
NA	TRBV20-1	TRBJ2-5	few	TGCAGTGCTAGAGATAGGGCGGCGACACAGCGGTACTTC	CSARDRAATQRYF
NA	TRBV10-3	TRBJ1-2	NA	TGTGCCATCAGTGAACAGGGTGGTGGCTATGGCTACACCTTC	CAISEQGGGYGYTF
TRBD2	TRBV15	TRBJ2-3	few	TGTGCCACCAGCTATTGGACTAGCGGGATGGGCACAGATACGCAGTATTTT	CATSYWTSGMGTDTQYF
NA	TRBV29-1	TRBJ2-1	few	TGCAGCGTCGATGTAGTCAGGGTGACCGCCTCCTACAATGAGCAGTTCTTC	CSVDVVRVTASYNEQFF
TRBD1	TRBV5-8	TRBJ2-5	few	TGTGCCAGCAGGAGATTTCGGGACAGGGAAGAGACCCAGTACTTC	CASRRFRDREETQYF
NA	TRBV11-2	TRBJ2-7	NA	TGTGCCAGCAGCTTCTGGAGCTCCTACGAGCAGTACTTC	CASSFWSSYEQYF
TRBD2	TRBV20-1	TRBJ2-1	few	TGCAGTGCTAGATCCCTAGCGGGGGTGTTGTCCTACAATGAGCAGTTCTTC	CSARSLAGVLSYNEQFF
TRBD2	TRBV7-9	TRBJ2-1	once	TGTGCCAGCGGCCTCCGGACTAGCGGAGGCAATGAGCAGTTCTTC	CASGLRTSGGNEQFF
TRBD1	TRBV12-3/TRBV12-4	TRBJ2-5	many	TGTGCCAGCAGTCGGGGACAGAAAGAGACCCAGTACTTC	CASSRGQKETQYF
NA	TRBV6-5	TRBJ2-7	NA	TGTGCCAGCAGTTACGTAGGGGGTCTAGGGGTCCACGAGCAGTACTTC	CASSYVGGLGVHEQYF
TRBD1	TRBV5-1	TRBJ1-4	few	TGCGCCAGCAGCTTACAACCTCGACAGGGGACTAATGAAAAACTGTTTTTT	CASSLQPRQGTNEKLFF
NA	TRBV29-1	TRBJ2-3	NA	TGCAGCGTCACTAGCTGGAGCACAGATACGCAGTATTTT	CSVTSWSTDTQYF
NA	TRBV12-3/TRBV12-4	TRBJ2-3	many	TGTGCCAGCAGTTGGGAGGTCAGACGCACAGATACGCAGTATTTT	CASSWEVRRTDTQYF
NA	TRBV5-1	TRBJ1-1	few	TGCGCCAGTAGGCGGACGATGAACACTGAAGCTTTCTTT	CASRRTMNTEAFF
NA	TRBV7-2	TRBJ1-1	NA	TGTGCCAGCAGCTTAGCGGCAGGCGCGACTGAAGCTTTCTTT	CASSLAAGATEAFF
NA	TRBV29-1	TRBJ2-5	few	TGCAGCGCCGTGGTGTCAGAGACCCAGTACTTC	CSAVVSETQYF
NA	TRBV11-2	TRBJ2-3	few	TGTGCCAGCAGCTTAGATTTTACGGCACAGATTTCCCCCTCTAGCACAGATACGCAGTATTTT	CASSLDFTAQISPSSTDTQYF
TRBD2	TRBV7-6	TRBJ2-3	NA	TGTGCCAGCAGCTTTACCGGGACTAGCGGTGGGGGGACAGATACGCAGTATTTT	CASSFTGTSGGGTDTQYF
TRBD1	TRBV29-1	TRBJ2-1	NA	TGCAGCGTACCGGGACAGAGGGCCGATGAGCAGTTCTTC	CSVPGQRADEQFF